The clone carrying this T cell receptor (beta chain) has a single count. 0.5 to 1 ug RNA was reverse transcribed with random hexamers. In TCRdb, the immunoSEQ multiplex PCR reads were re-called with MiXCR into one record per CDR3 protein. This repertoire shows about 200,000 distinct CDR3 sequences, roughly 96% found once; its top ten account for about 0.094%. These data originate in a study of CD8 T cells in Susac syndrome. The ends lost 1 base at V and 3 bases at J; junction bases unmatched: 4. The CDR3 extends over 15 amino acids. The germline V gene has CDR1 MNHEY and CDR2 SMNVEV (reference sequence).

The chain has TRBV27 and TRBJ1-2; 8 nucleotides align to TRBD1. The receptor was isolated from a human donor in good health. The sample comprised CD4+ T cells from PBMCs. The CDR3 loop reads CASSLWSGGDYGYTF. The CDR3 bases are TGTGCCAGCAGTTTATGGTCAGGGGGCGACTATGGCTACACCTTC.